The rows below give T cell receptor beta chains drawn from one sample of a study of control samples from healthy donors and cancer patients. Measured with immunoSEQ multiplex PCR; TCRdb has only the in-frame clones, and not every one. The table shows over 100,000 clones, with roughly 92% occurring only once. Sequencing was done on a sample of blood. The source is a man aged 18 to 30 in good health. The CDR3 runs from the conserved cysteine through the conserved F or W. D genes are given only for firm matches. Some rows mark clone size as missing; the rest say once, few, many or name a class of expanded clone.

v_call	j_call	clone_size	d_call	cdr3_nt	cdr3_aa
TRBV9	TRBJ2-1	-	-	TGTGCCAGCAGCGTAGTGGGGGGACCCTACAATGAGCAGTTCTTC	CASSVVGGPYNEQFF
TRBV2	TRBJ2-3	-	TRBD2	TGTGCCAGCAAGGTCCCCAGGACTAGCGGGGGGGAGGTTATTACGCAGTATTTT	CASKVPRTSGGEVITQYF
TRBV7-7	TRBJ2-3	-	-	TGTGCCAGCAGCTTGTGGGGACCTGCAGATACGCAGTATTTT	CASSLWGPADTQYF
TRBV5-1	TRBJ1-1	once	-	TGCGCCAGCAGGCAGGGACAAGAATTTGAAGCTTTCTTT	CASRQGQEFEAFF
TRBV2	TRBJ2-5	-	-	TGTGCCAGCAGTGACGCCCGACGAGGGACCCAGTACTTC	CASSDARRGTQYF
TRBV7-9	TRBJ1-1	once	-	TGTGCCAGCAGCTTCCAGGAGAACACTGAAGCTTTCTTT	CASSFQENTEAFF
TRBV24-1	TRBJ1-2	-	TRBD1	TGTGCCACCAGTGATAACAGGGGCTATGGCTACACCTTC	CATSDNRGYGYTF
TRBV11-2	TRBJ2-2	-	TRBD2	TGTGCCAGCAGCCGCGGGGGGACCTCAGCCGGGGAGCTGTTTTTT	CASSRGGTSAGELFF
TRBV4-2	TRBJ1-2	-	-	TGTGCCAGCACCCACTCGGCTACGTCTAACTATGGCTACACCTTC	CASTHSATSNYGYTF
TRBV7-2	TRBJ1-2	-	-	TGTGCCAGCAGCTTAGGCTCGGGGGGGTATGGCTATGGCTACACCTTC	CASSLGSGGYGYGYTF
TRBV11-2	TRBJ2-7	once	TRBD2	TGTGCCAGCAGCTCGTTACCCCGGACTAGTGGGGGGACCTACGAGCAGTACTTC	CASSSLPRTSGGTYEQYF
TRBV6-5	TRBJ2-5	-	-	TGTGCCAGCAGTAGGGGACGCCGCCAAGAGACCCAGTACTTC	CASSRGRRQETQYF
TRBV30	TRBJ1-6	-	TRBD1	TGTGCCTGGATGCCTGTGCAGGGGGCGCGGCGGAATTCACCCCTCCACTTT	CAWMPVQGARRNSPLHF
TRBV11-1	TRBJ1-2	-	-	TGTGCCAGCAGCTTTACGAGCTATGGCTACACCTTC	CASSFTSYGYTF
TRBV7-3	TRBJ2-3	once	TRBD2	TGTGCCAGCAGCTTATCCGCCGGGGGGGCAAATGCAGATACGCAGTATTTT	CASSLSAGGANADTQYF
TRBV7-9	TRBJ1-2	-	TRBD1	TGTGCCAGCAGCTTAGGATATTCAGGGGGGCGGGGCGGCTACACCTTC	CASSLGYSGGRGGYTF
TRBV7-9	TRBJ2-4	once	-	TGTGCCAGCAGCTTAGCCACCCGGTGGACCCCAGGGGAAGGAAACATTCAGTACTTC	CASSLATRWTPGEGNIQYF
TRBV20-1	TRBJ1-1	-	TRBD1	TGCAGTGCTAAGACAGGGTTGAGTGCTTTCTTT	CSAKTGLSAFF